This TCR beta chain is from a study of cytomegalovirus exposure and HLA in healthy donors. Findings and limits, study-wide: Analysis was performed later, and it showed HLA-associated TCR beta chains to be more clonally expanded than equally common others.

Details on this clone: Antigen: not known.

V lost 7 bases to trimming and J lost 2 bases; unmatched junction nucleotides: 9. This CDR3 region has 16 residues. Germline CDR1 and CDR2: LNHDA and SQIVND (reference sequence). The PCR ran on 60 Vbeta and 13 Jbeta primers. The method was immunoSEQ multiplex PCR; TCRdb's version includes in-frame clones alone and lacks a portion of them. The top ten clones hold roughly 1.2% of a sample with 100,000 to 120,000 clones, 60% to 85% of them seen once. The sequenced sample was PBMCs. This TCR derives from a man aged 40-55 years in good health and CMV-seronegative. V and J are TRBV19 and TRBJ2-1; 9 bases are shared with TRBD1. CDR3 nucleotides: TGTGCCAGTACGCCGACAGGGGGTGTAACCTACAATGAGCAGTTCTTC. Its protein product is CASTPTGGVTYNEQFF.